This T cell receptor (beta chain) was sequenced for a study of blood T cell repertoires in COVID-19. J lost 7 bases, V lost 8 bases, and 17 bases had no gene match. The CDR3 covers 16 residues. The data were produced by immunoSEQ multiplex PCR, yet TCRdb's version contains in-frame clones alone and is incomplete. The sample consists of roughly 230,000 clones, around 87% of them appearing once. The sequence came from a man aged 25-45 years in a cohort exposed to, infected with or recovered from COVID-19 (not recorded which). The sequenced material came from PBMCs or T cells enriched from blood (not recorded which). The chain carries TRBV23-1 and TRBJ2-1, with 7 bases lining up with TRBD1. TRBV23-1 is placed among ORFs of uncertain function. The CDR3 is CASQLMGTDWKNEQFF. DNA for the CDR3: TGCGCCAGCCAACTCATGGGGACAGACTGGAAAAATGAGCAGTTCTTC.